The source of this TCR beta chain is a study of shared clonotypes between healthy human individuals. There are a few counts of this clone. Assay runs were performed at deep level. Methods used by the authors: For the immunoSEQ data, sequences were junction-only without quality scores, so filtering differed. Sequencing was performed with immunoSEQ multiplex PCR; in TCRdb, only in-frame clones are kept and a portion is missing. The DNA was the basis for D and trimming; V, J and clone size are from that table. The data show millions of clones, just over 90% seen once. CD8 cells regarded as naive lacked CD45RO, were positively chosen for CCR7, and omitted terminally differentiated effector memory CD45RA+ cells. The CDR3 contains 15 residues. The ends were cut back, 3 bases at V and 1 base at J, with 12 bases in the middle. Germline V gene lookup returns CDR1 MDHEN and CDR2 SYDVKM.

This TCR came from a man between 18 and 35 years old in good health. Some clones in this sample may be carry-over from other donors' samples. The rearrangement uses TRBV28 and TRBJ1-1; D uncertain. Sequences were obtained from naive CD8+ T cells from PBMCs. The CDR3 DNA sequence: TGTGCCAGCAGTTTGGGGAAGACGGGGAACACTGAAGCTTTCTTT. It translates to CASSLGKTGNTEAFF.